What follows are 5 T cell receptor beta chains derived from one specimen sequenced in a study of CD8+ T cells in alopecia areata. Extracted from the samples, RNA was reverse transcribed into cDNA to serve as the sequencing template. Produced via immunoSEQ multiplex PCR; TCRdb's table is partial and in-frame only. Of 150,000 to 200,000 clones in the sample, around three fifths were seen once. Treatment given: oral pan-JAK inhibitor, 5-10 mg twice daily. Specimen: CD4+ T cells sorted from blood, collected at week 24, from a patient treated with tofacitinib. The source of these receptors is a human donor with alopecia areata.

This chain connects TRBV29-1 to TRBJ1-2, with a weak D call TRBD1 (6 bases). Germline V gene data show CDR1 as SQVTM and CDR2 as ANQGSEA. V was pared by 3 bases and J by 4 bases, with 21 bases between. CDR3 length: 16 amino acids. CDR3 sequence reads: CSVDDPPLTGSYGYTF. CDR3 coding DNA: TGCAGCGTTGATGACCCCCCCCTGACAGGATCCTATGGCTACACCTTC.

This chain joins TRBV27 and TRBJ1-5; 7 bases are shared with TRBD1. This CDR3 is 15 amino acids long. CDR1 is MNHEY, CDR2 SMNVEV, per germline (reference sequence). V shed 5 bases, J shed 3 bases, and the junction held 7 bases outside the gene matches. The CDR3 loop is CASSPGGTANQPQHF. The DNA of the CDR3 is TGTGCCAGCAGTCCCGGAGGGACAGCCAATCAGCCCCAGCATTTT.

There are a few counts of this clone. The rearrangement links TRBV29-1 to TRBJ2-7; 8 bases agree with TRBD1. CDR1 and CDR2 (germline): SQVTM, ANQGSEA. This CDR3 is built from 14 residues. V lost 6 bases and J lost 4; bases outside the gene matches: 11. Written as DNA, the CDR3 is TGCAGCGTCAAGACAGGGGAAGGAATATACGAGCAGTACTTC. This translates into CSVKTGEGIYEQYF.

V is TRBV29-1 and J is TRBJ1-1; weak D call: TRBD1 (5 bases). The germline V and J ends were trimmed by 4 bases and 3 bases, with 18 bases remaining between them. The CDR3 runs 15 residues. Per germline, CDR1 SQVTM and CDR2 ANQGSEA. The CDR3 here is CSVARSGVQDTEAFF. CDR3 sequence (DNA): TGCAGCGTTGCCCGGTCGGGGGTCCAGGACACTGAAGCTTTCTTT.

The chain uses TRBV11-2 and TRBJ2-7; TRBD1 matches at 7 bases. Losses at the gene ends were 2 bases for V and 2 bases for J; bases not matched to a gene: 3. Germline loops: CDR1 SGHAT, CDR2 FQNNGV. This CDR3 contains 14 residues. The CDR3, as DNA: TGTGCCAGCAGCTTACCGGGACAGACCTACGAGCAGTACTTC. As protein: CASSLPGQTYEQYF. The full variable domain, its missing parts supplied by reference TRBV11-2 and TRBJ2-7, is EAGVAQSPRYKIIEKRQSVAFWCNPISGHATLYWYQQILGQGPKLLIQFQNNGVVDDSQLPKDRFSAERLKGVDSTLKIQPAKLEDSAVYLCASSLPGQTYEQYFGPGTRLTVT.